These T cell receptor beta chains were read from a single sample in a study of CD8 T cells in Susac syndrome. TCRdb independently ran MiXCR on the immunoSEQ multiplex PCR reads; one entry per CDR3 protein. The profile covers about 280,000 distinct CDR3 sequences, with around 84% appearing a single time and over 0.1% taken by the ten largest. Sequencing was done on a sample of CD8+ T cells from PBMCs. The receptor set was obtained from a human donor with multiple sclerosis. CDR3s include the opening cysteine and the closing phenylalanine or tryptophan. Fields, in order: J gene, D gene, clone size, V gene, CDR3 DNA, CDR3 protein. A D gene is named only where the DNA matches it firmly. Size is omitted from some rows. Given values are once, few, many or a class for expanded clones.

J gene: TRBJ1-4
D gene: .
clone size: .
V gene: TRBV6-5
CDR3 DNA: TGTGCCAGCAGTTACTCGAGGGGTAATGAAAAACTGTTTTTT
CDR3 protein: CASSYSRGNEKLFF

J gene: TRBJ1-4
D gene: .
clone size: .
V gene: TRBV15
CDR3 DNA: TGTGCCACCAGATCACACGGCGCATCTTCAGCAGATAATGAAAAACTGTTTTTT
CDR3 protein: CATRSHGASSADNEKLFF

J gene: TRBJ2-1
D gene: .
clone size: .
V gene: TRBV19
CDR3 DNA: TGTGCCAGTACCCGCCGGGACGGGAACTACAATGAGCAGTTCTTC
CDR3 protein: CASTRRDGNYNEQFF

J gene: TRBJ2-5
D gene: .
clone size: .
V gene: TRBV12-3/TRBV12-4
CDR3 DNA: TGTGCCAGCAGGGCCGTAGGAGAGACCCAGTACTTC
CDR3 protein: CASRAVGETQYF

J gene: TRBJ2-1
D gene: TRBD1
clone size: .
V gene: TRBV7-9
CDR3 DNA: TGTGCCAGCAGGCATGGCGAGGACAGGGGTACTGAGCAGTTCTTC
CDR3 protein: CASRHGEDRGTEQFF

J gene: TRBJ2-1
D gene: TRBD2
clone size: .
V gene: TRBV20-1
CDR3 DNA: TGCAGTGCTAGAGGGACTAGCGGGAGGAAACTAAATGAGCAGTTCTTC
CDR3 protein: CSARGTSGRKLNEQFF

J gene: TRBJ1-5
D gene: .
clone size: .
V gene: TRBV2
CDR3 DNA: TGTGCCAGCAGTCATGAAGGGCCTCAGCCCCAGCATTTT
CDR3 protein: CASSHEGPQPQHF

J gene: TRBJ2-5
D gene: TRBD2
clone size: .
V gene: TRBV20-1
CDR3 DNA: TGCAGTGCACGCCTAAACTGGGCTAGCGGTATCCAAGAGACCCAGTACTTC
CDR3 protein: CSARLNWASGIQETQYF

J gene: TRBJ2-7
D gene: TRBD1
clone size: .
V gene: TRBV7-9
CDR3 DNA: TGTGCCAGCAGCTTACCTGGACAGGGGGCGTCCGAGCAGTACTTC
CDR3 protein: CASSLPGQGASEQYF

J gene: TRBJ1-5
D gene: .
clone size: .
V gene: TRBV28
CDR3 DNA: TGTGCCAGCAGTTTGGTGGCGGTTAATCAGCCCCAGCATTTT
CDR3 protein: CASSLVAVNQPQHF

J gene: TRBJ2-4
D gene: .
clone size: .
V gene: TRBV10-2
CDR3 DNA: TGCGCCAGCAGTGACTCCCTGGCCCAAAACATTCAGTACTTC
CDR3 protein: CASSDSLAQNIQYF

J gene: TRBJ1-2
D gene: .
clone size: .
V gene: TRBV6-1
CDR3 DNA: TGTGCCAGCAGTCCTGACCTGCGCCCGGACGGCTACTATGGCTACACCTTC
CDR3 protein: CASSPDLRPDGYYGYTF

J gene: TRBJ2-1
D gene: .
clone size: .
V gene: TRBV3-1
CDR3 DNA: TGTGCCAGCAGCCAAGATTGGACGGGAGTGGGCTACAATGAGCAGTTCTTC
CDR3 protein: CASSQDWTGVGYNEQFF

J gene: TRBJ2-7
D gene: TRBD2
clone size: .
V gene: TRBV14
CDR3 DNA: TGTGCCAGCAGCCAGGGACTAGCGAGAAGCTCCTACGAGCAGTACTTC
CDR3 protein: CASSQGLARSSYEQYF

J gene: TRBJ2-7
D gene: TRBD2
clone size: .
V gene: TRBV6-1
CDR3 DNA: TGTGCCAGCAGTTTGACTAGCGCCTACGAGCAGTACTTC
CDR3 protein: CASSLTSAYEQYF

J gene: TRBJ2-7
D gene: TRBD2
clone size: once
V gene: TRBV27
CDR3 DNA: TGTGCCAGCACGTCGGGGGGCTACGAGCAGTACTTC
CDR3 protein: CASTSGGYEQYF